Listed below are T cell receptor beta chains from one sample, sequenced in a study of control samples from healthy donors and cancer patients. Profiling relied on immunoSEQ multiplex PCR, and the TCRdb table lists in-frame clones only, not all of them. This table holds about 140,000 clones, 85% to 95% found once. Sample: blood. All receptors derive from a middle-aged man in good health. CDR3s include the opening cysteine and the closing phenylalanine or tryptophan. Fields, in order: D gene, V gene, CDR3 length, clone size, J gene, CDR3 DNA, CDR3 protein. D genes are given only for firm matches. Size tells how often a clone was seen (once, few, many) or the class of an expanded clone, and some rows leave it out.

NA	TRBV12-3/TRBV12-4	13	NA	TRBJ1-1	TGTGCCAGTGCCCCCCTGGGGTTCGGTGAAGCTTTCTTT	CASAPLGFGEAFF
NA	TRBV7-9	13	NA	TRBJ1-5	TGTGCCAGCAGCTTAAGCGGGAATCAGCCCCAGCATTTT	CASSLSGNQPQHF
TRBD1	TRBV6-5	14	NA	TRBJ2-7	TGTGCCAGCAGTCGGACAGGGTGGACCTACGAGCAGTACTTC	CASSRTGWTYEQYF
NA	TRBV7-9	12	NA	TRBJ1-2	TGTGCCAGCAGCGGGGGCGGGGAGGGCTACACCTTC	CASSGGGEGYTF
TRBD2	TRBV7-3	18	NA	TRBJ2-3	TGTGCCAGCAGCTTAGGTCCGGGACTAGCGGGGCGCACAGATACGCAGTATTTT	CASSLGPGLAGRTDTQYF
NA	TRBV29-1	14	NA	TRBJ1-2	TGCAGCGTTGAAGTTTTTGACGGCAACTATGGCTACACCTTC	CSVEVFDGNYGYTF
NA	TRBV27	14	NA	TRBJ1-1	TGTGCCAGCAGTTTAGGTCCCGAGGGCACTGAAGCTTTCTTT	CASSLGPEGTEAFF
NA	TRBV5-5	14	NA	TRBJ1-1	TGTGCCAGCAGACGACAGGACATGAACACTGAAGCTTTCTTT	CASRRQDMNTEAFF
TRBD2	TRBV4-1	17	NA	TRBJ2-2	TGCGCCAGCAGCCAAGATGGGTGGACTAGCGGGAGCGGGGAGCTGTTTTTT	CASSQDGWTSGSGELFF
NA	TRBV3-1/TRBV3-2	13	once	TRBJ1-1	TGTGCCAGCAGCCGGGGGGGGATGGCTGAAGCTTTCTTT	CASSRGGMAEAFF
NA	TRBV4-3	16	NA	TRBJ1-1	TGCGCCAGCAGCCAAATTACCAACAGGGTTCACACTGAAGCTTTCTTT	CASSQITNRVHTEAFF
NA	TRBV5-6	15	NA	TRBJ1-6	TGTGCCAGCAGCTTAGGCGGCGAAAAGGGTTCACCCCTCCACTTT	CASSLGGEKGSPLHF
NA	TRBV5-5	13	few	TRBJ1-1	TGTGCCAGCAGCTTGTCAGGGATCAGGGAAGCTTTCTTT	CASSLSGIREAFF
TRBD1	TRBV28	13	NA	TRBJ2-7	TGTGCCAGCAGTTTGGGACAGGGGGACGAGCAGTACTTC	CASSLGQGDEQYF
NA	TRBV27	15	NA	TRBJ1-6	TGTGCCAGCAGCTCCCCGGACAGCCGTAATTCACCCCTCCACTTT	CASSSPDSRNSPLHF
NA	TRBV7-9	15	NA	TRBJ2-7	TGTGCCAGCAGCGCACGGACGGGGAGCTCCTACGAGCAGTACTTC	CASSARTGSSYEQYF
TRBD2	TRBV18	17	once	TRBJ2-7	TGTGCCAGCTCACCACAAAGAAGGACTAGCGGGGCCTACGAGCAGTACTTC	CASSPQRRTSGAYEQYF
TRBD1	TRBV28	13	NA	TRBJ2-7	TGTGCCAGCAGTCCTGACAGGGACTACGAGCAGTACTTC	CASSPDRDYEQYF
NA	TRBV9	13	NA	TRBJ2-7	TGTGCCAGCAGCGTAGTCGAGGGGAGCGAGCAGTACTTC	CASSVVEGSEQYF
TRBD2	TRBV11-2	16	NA	TRBJ2-1	TGTGCCAGCAGCTTAGTGGCTAGCGGGGGATACAATGAGCAGTTCTTC	CASSLVASGGYNEQFF
NA	TRBV6-2/TRBV6-3	15	NA	TRBJ2-7	TGTGCCAGCAGCGAGCAGGGACCCAGCTCCTACGAGCAGTACTTC	CASSEQGPSSYEQYF
NA	TRBV11-2	12	NA	TRBJ1-1	TGTGCCAGCAGCTTGGGACTATTTGAAGCTTTCTTT	CASSLGLFEAFF
TRBD1	TRBV4-1	17	NA	TRBJ2-3	TGCGCCAGCAGCCAAGATTACCGGACAGGGGGTACGGATACGCAGTATTTT	CASSQDYRTGGTDTQYF
NA	TRBV5-4	12	once	TRBJ2-5	TGTGCCAGCAGCTTGGACCAAGAGACCCAGTACTTC	CASSLDQETQYF
NA	TRBV6-1	13	NA	TRBJ1-6	TGTGCCAGCAGTGAATCAGGGGTGGGGCCCCTCCACTTT	CASSESGVGPLHF
NA	TRBV13	13	NA	TRBJ1-1	TGTGCCAGCATCTCTCTAGGGAACACTGAAGCTTTCTTT	CASISLGNTEAFF
TRBD2	TRBV7-6	16	NA	TRBJ2-1	TGTGCCAGCAGCTTCCTTTCGAGCGGGGGGTACAATGAGCAGTTCTTC	CASSFLSSGGYNEQFF
NA	TRBV6-1	13	NA	TRBJ1-1	TGTGCCAGCAGTGAAGAGTGGGGAACTGAAGCTTTCTTT	CASSEEWGTEAFF
NA	TRBV2	14	once	TRBJ1-2	TGTGCCAGCAGTGGTGGGCAACCACCCTATGGCTACACCTTC	CASSGGQPPYGYTF
NA	TRBV24-1	15	NA	TRBJ2-3	TGTGCCACCAGTGATTTGCTTGACAGCACAGATACGCAGTATTTT	CATSDLLDSTDTQYF
TRBD1	TRBV6-4	15	NA	TRBJ2-3	TGTGCCAGCAGTGAGGCAGGGGGCGGCACAGATACGCAGTATTTT	CASSEAGGGTDTQYF
TRBD1	TRBV12-3/TRBV12-4	13	NA	TRBJ1-6	TGTGCCAGCGCCTGGACAGGAGATTCACCCCTCCACTTT	CASAWTGDSPLHF
TRBD1	TRBV2	13	NA	TRBJ2-3	TGTGCCAGCAGGACAGGGGGCACAGATACGCAGTATTTT	CASRTGGTDTQYF
NA	TRBV12-3/TRBV12-4	12	NA	TRBJ1-5	TGTGCCAGCAGTGAAAACAATCAGCCCCAGCATTTT	CASSENNQPQHF
NA	TRBV9	15	NA	TRBJ2-2	TGTGCCAGCAGCGTGAAGGGGCGAAACACCGGGGAGCTGTTTTTT	CASSVKGRNTGELFF
NA	TRBV5-6	14	NA	TRBJ2-1	TGTGCCAGCAGCCCGGACCAGGGGCTAAATGAGCAGTTCTTC	CASSPDQGLNEQFF
TRBD1	TRBV5-1	16	NA	TRBJ2-1	TGCGCCAGCAGTTCATACGGGACAGGGGGTTACAATGAGCAGTTCTTC	CASSSYGTGGYNEQFF
NA	TRBV12-3/TRBV12-4	13	once	TRBJ1-1	TGTGCCAGCAGCTCCCCTCCAACGACTGAAGCTTTCTTT	CASSSPPTTEAFF
NA	TRBV3-1/TRBV3-2	14	once	TRBJ2-7	TGTGCCAGCAGCTTGCTCGGACCCTCCTACGAGCAGTACTTC	CASSLLGPSYEQYF
NA	TRBV5-4	14	once	TRBJ2-5	TGTGCCAGCAGCTTCTCAGGGACGGGAGAGACCCAGTACTTC	CASSFSGTGETQYF
TRBD2	TRBV7-8	16	NA	TRBJ2-5	TGTGCCAGCAGCTTAATTCGACTAGCGGGAGTTGAGACCCAGTACTTC	CASSLIRLAGVETQYF
TRBD2	TRBV19	18	NA	TRBJ2-2	TGTGCCAGTAGTCAGCTAGCGGGAGGACCTTCGAACACCGGGGAGCTGTTTTTT	CASSQLAGGPSNTGELFF
NA	TRBV5-1	17	NA	TRBJ1-1	TGCGCCAGCAGCTTGGACGGGGGAGGCCTCATGAACACTGAAGCTTTCTTT	CASSLDGGGLMNTEAFF
NA	TRBV6-5	15	NA	TRBJ2-3	TGTGCCAGCAGTCCCCGCGAGGTTAGCACAGATACGCAGTATTTT	CASSPREVSTDTQYF
TRBD1	TRBV5-4	14	NA	TRBJ2-7	TGTGCCAGCAGCGAGAGACAGGGGCCTTACGAGCAGTACTTC	CASSERQGPYEQYF
NA	TRBV12-3/TRBV12-4	11	NA	TRBJ2-5	TGTGCCAGCAGTTTGGGAGAGACCCAGTACTTC	CASSLGETQYF
NA	TRBV12-3/TRBV12-4	13	NA	TRBJ1-2	TGTGCCAGCAGTCCCGGGCCTTTGTCGTACTACACCTTC	CASSPGPLSYYTF
NA	TRBV11-2	14	NA	TRBJ1-1	TGTGCCAGCAGCGGCGTCAGAGGGAACACTGAAGCTTTCTTT	CASSGVRGNTEAFF
NA	TRBV4-2	19	NA	TRBJ2-2	TGTGCCAGCAGCCACTATTTTCGCCCGGGGGGCGGAGGCACCGGGGAGCTGTTTTTT	CASSHYFRPGGGGTGELFF
NA	TRBV5-6	12	once	TRBJ1-5	TGTGCCAGCAGCTGGTTAAATCAGCCCCAGCATTTT	CASSWLNQPQHF
NA	TRBV24-1	14	NA	TRBJ1-5	TGTGCCACCAGTGTTTTAGGGAGCAATCAGCCCCAGCATTTT	CATSVLGSNQPQHF
TRBD1	TRBV6-4	15	NA	TRBJ1-6	TGTGCCAGCAGCCCCTCGCCAGGGGGAGATTCACCCCTCCACTTT	CASSPSPGGDSPLHF
TRBD1	TRBV18	15	NA	TRBJ2-4	TGTGCCAGCTCACCAACAGGGGTACGTGGGAACATTCAGTACTTC	CASSPTGVRGNIQYF
NA	TRBV6-2/TRBV6-3	14	NA	TRBJ1-5	TGTGCCAGCAGCCAACAGGGCGGGGGACAGCCCCAGCATTTT	CASSQQGGGQPQHF
TRBD2	TRBV6-5	14	NA	TRBJ2-1	TGTGCCAGCACCGACGTAGCGGGAGACAATGAGCAGTTCTTC	CASTDVAGDNEQFF
NA	TRBV6-5	12	NA	TRBJ1-4	TGTGCCAGCAGGGGGGAAGGGGAAAAACTGTTTTTT	CASRGEGEKLFF
NA	TRBV6-6	10	NA	TRBJ2-1	TGTGCCAGCAGGTTCAATGAGCAGTTCTTC	CASRFNEQFF
NA	TRBV11-2	14	NA	TRBJ1-3	TGTGCCAGCAGCTTGGATCCGTCTGGAAACACCATATATTTT	CASSLDPSGNTIYF
NA	TRBV27	14	NA	TRBJ1-6	TGTGCCAGCCAGGGGAATTCGAACCATTCACCCCTCCACTTT	CASQGNSNHSPLHF